The 26 T cell receptor beta chains reported below all come from one sample, sequenced in a study of OX40 agonist ivuxolimab in advanced cancers. This table comes from immunoSEQ multiplex PCR, and its TCRdb copy is limited to in-frame clones, with some not included. The data hold tens of thousands of clones, with around 94% observed a single time. Sequenced material: CD4+ or CD8+ T cells sorted from blood, taken in a trial of the OX40 agonist ivuxolimab. These receptors came from an adult with an advanced solid tumor such as melanoma, head and neck, liver or kidney cancer.

J is TRBJ2-7 and V is TRBV19; possibly TRBD1 for D (6 bases). This CDR3 has 15 residues. Deletions cut 3 bases from V and 6 bases from J, with 18 bases between. Germline V lookup: CDR1 LNHDA, CDR2 SQIVND (reference sequence). CDR3 nucleotide sequence: TGTGCCAGTAGTATTTGGGGGCCCCAGGGAAGCGAGCAGTACTTC. Protein: CASSIWGPQGSEQYF.

The chain joins TRBV7-2 to TRBJ2-7; 7 bases fit TRBD2. CDR3 size: 18 residues. Trimming at V came to 2 bases and at J to 3 bases, leaving 16 bases not matched to a gene. Germline V gene sequence: CDR1 SGHTA, CDR2 FQGNSA. The DNA for the CDR3 is TGTGCCAGCAGCTTATCGAGCGGGAAGTTAGGATTTCGCTACGAGCAGTACTTC. The encoded protein is CASSLSSGKLGFRYEQYF.

This sequence joins TRBV4-3 and TRBJ2-1; 12 bases agree with TRBD1. The length of the CDR3 is 17 residues. V lost 1 base to trimming and J lost 9 bases; unmatched junction nucleotides: 10. From germline, CDR1 is LGHNA and CDR2 YSLEER. CDR3 in DNA: TGCGCCAGCAGCCAAGGCCTAAGGGACAGGGGGCACGGTGAGCAGTTCTTC. Translation: CASSQGLRDRGHGEQFF.

The chain uses TRBV11-2 and TRBJ2-3, with TRBD2 matching over 7 bases. From germline, CDR1 is SGHAT and CDR2 FQNNGV. CDR3 size: 16 residues. Losses at the gene ends were 1 base for V and 4 bases for J; bases not matched to a gene: 8. The DNA of the CDR3 is TGTGCCAGCAGCTTAGGAGGTGGCGGGAGTGCAGATACGCAGTATTTT. As protein: CASSLGGGGSADTQYF.

This clone was seen a few times. V and J are TRBV7-9 and TRBJ1-1; the D gene is possibly TRBD1 (5 bases). Germline V gene sequence: CDR1 SEHNR, CDR2 FQNEAQ (reference sequence). The CDR3 spans 12 residues. The germline V and J ends were trimmed by 8 bases and 0 bases, with 7 bases remaining between them. The CDR3 sequence is CASGHLNTEAFF. The CDR3 DNA sequence: TGTGCCAGCGGACATTTGAACACTGAAGCTTTCTTT.

The chain uses TRBV4-1 and TRBJ1-1; D remains ambiguous. The CDR3 consists of 15 residues. Germline V CDR1 and CDR2: MGHRA, YSYEKL. V was clipped by 4 bases and J by 0 bases, with 12 bases between them. The CDR3 spells CASSLEGRLNTEAFF. CDR3 DNA sequence: TGCGCCAGCAGCCTGGAAGGACGGTTGAACACTGAAGCTTTCTTT.

The rearrangement uses TRBV4-1 and TRBJ1-4, with D perhaps matching TRBD1 (5 bases). Germline loops: CDR1 MGHRA, CDR2 YSYEKL. The CDR3 extends over 16 amino acids. Between the trimmed V and J ends, which lost 4 bases and 8 bases, there was a span of 20 bases. The CDR3 bases are TGCGCCAGCAGCCTTTCCCGGCAGGCTGGGGGAGAAAAACTGTTTTTT. Amino acids: CASSLSRQAGGEKLFF.

The chain carries TRBV27 and TRBJ2-1; no definite D call. Germline CDR1 and CDR2: MNHEY and SMNVEV (reference sequence). The CDR3 sequence is 12 residues long. The ends were cut back, 6 bases at V and 5 bases at J, with 8 bases in the middle. In DNA form, the CDR3 reads TGTGCCAGCAGCTCGCTAGACAATGAGCAGTTCTTC. It translates to CASSSLDNEQFF.

The V gene is TRBV27, the J gene TRBJ1-5; D remains ambiguous. CDR3 size: 13 residues. Germline loops: CDR1 MNHEY, CDR2 SMNVEV (reference sequence). The V end was cut by 2 bases, the J end by 2 bases, with 4 bases between. The CDR3, as DNA: TGTGCCAGCAGTTTACTGGGCAATCAGCCCCAGCATTTT. Translation gives CASSLLGNQPQHF.

The chain uses TRBV2 and TRBJ1-2; 7 nucleotides line up with TRBD1. The CDR3 is 13 amino acids. Germline CDR1 is SNHLY and CDR2 is FYNNEI. Germline trimming cut 7 bases from V and 3 bases from J; bases unmatched to any gene: 5. The CDR3 loop reads CASTGGTDYGYTF. CDR3 coding DNA: TGTGCCAGCACCGGCGGGACAGACTATGGCTACACCTTC. Using reference TRBV2 and TRBJ1-2 for the parts outside the CDR3, the full variable domain is EPEVTQTPSHQVTQMGQEVILRCVPISNHLYFYWYRQILGQKVEFLVSFYNNEISEKSEIFDDQFSVERPDGSNFTLKIRSTKLEDSAMYFCASTGGTDYGYTFGSGTRLTVV.

The V gene is TRBV9, the J gene TRBJ2-1; 13 positions match TRBD2. This CDR3 contains 16 residues. Germline trimming cut 3 bases from V and 8 bases from J; bases unmatched to any gene: 8. CDR1 SGDLS and CDR2 YYNGEE come from the germline V gene. DNA for the CDR3: TGTGCCAGCAGCGAACGGACTAGCGGGAGCGGCGATGAGCAGTTCTTC. As protein: CASSERTSGSGDEQFF.

V usage is TRBV27 and J usage is TRBJ1-2, with 8 bases that match TRBD1. The V segment lost 6 bases and the J segment 1 base; nucleotides outside the gene matches: 10. Germline CDR1 reads MNHEY; CDR2 reads SMNVEV (reference sequence). The CDR3 contains 16 residues. The DNA for the CDR3 is TGTGCCAGCAGCCCCGACACAGGGGGGGTTAACTATGGCTACACCTTC. It is translated as CASSPDTGGVNYGYTF.

This chain joins TRBV7-8 and TRBJ1-2; D might be TRBD1 (5 bases). V lost 1 base, J lost 3 bases, and 9 bases lay in between. The CDR3 length is 14 residues. Per germline, CDR1 SGHVS and CDR2 FQNEAQ. The CDR3 sequence is CASSLGGRDYGYTF. For the CDR3, the DNA is TGTGCCAGCAGCTTAGGGGGACGGGACTATGGCTACACCTTC. The whole variable domain, filled in from reference TRBV7-8 and TRBJ1-2, reads GAGVSQSPRYKVAKRGQDVALRCDPISGHVSLFWYQQALGQGPEFLTYFQNEAQLDKSGLPSDRFFAERPEGSVSTLKIQRTQQEDSAVYLCASSLGGRDYGYTFGSGTRLTVV.

The rearrangement links TRBV28 to TRBJ2-7; D is possibly TRBD2 (6 bases). V lost 5 bases and J lost 3, with 20 bases in between. The CDR3 covers 16 residues. Germline lookup yields CDR1 MDHEN and CDR2 SYDVKM. The DNA of the CDR3 is TGTGCCAGCAGTCCAACAGGACTAATACTGAACTACGAGCAGTACTTC. Translated: CASSPTGLILNYEQYF.

This clone was seen once. The genes are TRBV10-3 and TRBJ1-1; TRBD1 is a possible D gene (5 bases). The CDR3 is 15 residues long. Deletions cut 7 bases from V and 6 bases from J, with 21 bases between. Germline values: CDR1 ENHRY, CDR2 SYGVKD. The CDR3 nucleotides read TGTGCCATCACCGGAACGACAGAAAGGGGCGCTGAAGCTTTCTTT. This translates into CAITGTTERGAEAFF.

The J gene is TRBJ2-7, the V gene TRBV11-2; no clear D gene. V was shortened by 0 bases and J by 6 bases, with 9 bases between the two germline ends. The CDR3 length is 13 residues. Germline loops: CDR1 SGHAT, CDR2 FQNNGV. The CDR3 loop reads CASSLDLVVEQYF. Written as DNA, the CDR3 is TGTGCCAGCAGCTTAGATTTGGTAGTCGAGCAGTACTTC.

V usage is TRBV28 and J usage is TRBJ1-3; weak D call: TRBD1 (5 bases). The CDR3 spans 14 residues. Germline CDR1 MDHEN, CDR2 SYDVKM. Trimming removed 4 bases at V and 0 bases at J, with 7 bases between. In nucleotides, the CDR3 is TGTGCCAGCAGTTGGGGGAACTCTGGAAACACCATATATTTT. As protein: CASSWGNSGNTIYF. Looking up the rest from reference TRBV28 and TRBJ1-3 gives the full variable domain: DVKVTQSSRYLVKRTGEKVFLECVQDMDHENMFWYRQDPGLGLRLIYFSYDVKMKEKGDIPEGYSVSREKKERFSLILESASTNQTSMYLCASSWGNSGNTIYFGEGSWLTVV.

This chain joins TRBV7-9 and TRBJ1-5, with D possibly matching TRBD1 (6 bases). CDR1 and CDR2 (germline): SEHNR, FQNEAQ (reference sequence). The V end lost 5 bases, the J end lost 7 bases, and 15 bases lay between the germline ends. The CDR3 covers 14 residues. The CDR3 spells CASSKEGDWQPQHF. CDR3 sequence (DNA): TGTGCCAGCAGCAAAGAGGGGGATTGGCAGCCCCAGCATTTT.

V and J are TRBV4-3 and TRBJ2-5; D uncertain. V dropped 0 bases and J dropped 2 bases, with 13 bases sitting between them. The CDR3 runs to 16 residues. Germline assignment: CDR1 LGHNA and CDR2 YSLEER. This CDR3 reads CASSQDRTLIQETQYF. Written as DNA, the CDR3 is TGCGCCAGCAGCCAAGATCGGACCCTGATACAAGAGACCCAGTACTTC.

The CDR3 nucleotides are TGCGCCAGCAGCTTGCAGGGGGCGTATGAAAAACTGTTTTTT. Amino acid sequence: CASSLQGAYEKLFF. The chain has TRBV5-1 and TRBJ1-4; 8 nucleotides match TRBD1. The V gene end was trimmed by 1 base and the J gene end by 6 bases; junction bases not matched to a gene: 2. The CDR3 runs to 14 residues. Per germline, CDR1 SGHRS and CDR2 YFSETQ. The whole variable domain, filled in from reference TRBV5-1 and TRBJ1-4, reads KAGVTQTPRYLIKTRGQQVTLSCSPISGHRSVSWYQQTPGQGLQFLFEYFSETQRNKGNFPGRFSGRQFSNSRSEMNVSTLELGDSALYLCASSLQGAYEKLFFGSGTQLSVL.

The chain has TRBV13 and TRBJ1-2, with 7 bases fitting TRBD1. This CDR3 has 15 amino acids. Germline V gene sequence: CDR1 PRHDT, CDR2 FYEKMQ (reference sequence). With V trimmed by 0 bases and J by 2 bases, 3 bases remained unmatched. The CDR3 bases are TGTGCCAGCAGCTTAGGTCAGGGGGTCAACTATGGCTACACCTTC. This translates into CASSLGQGVNYGYTF.

The chain links TRBV2 to TRBJ1-1, with 9 bases aligning to TRBD1. The CDR3 extends over 14 amino acids. The V gene end was trimmed by 7 bases and the J gene end by 7 bases; junction bases not matched to a gene: 10. The germline CDR1 and CDR2 sequences are SNHLY and FYNNEI. The CDR3 DNA sequence: TGTGCCAGCATTCGAACCGGGACAGGGTTTGAAGCTTTCTTT. Amino acids: CASIRTGTGFEAFF. Full variable domain (missing parts from reference TRBV2 and TRBJ1-1): EPEVTQTPSHQVTQMGQEVILRCVPISNHLYFYWYRQILGQKVEFLVSFYNNEISEKSEIFDDQFSVERPDGSNFTLKIRSTKLEDSAMYFCASIRTGTGFEAFFGQGTRLTVV.

The V and J genes are TRBV4-2 and TRBJ1-1; unclear D gene. With 2 bases removed from V and 0 bases from J, the gap between germline ends came to 4 bases. This CDR3 is 13 amino acids long. The germline V gene has CDR1 LGHNA and CDR2 YNFKEQ. This CDR3 is CASSQTVNTEAFF. Written as DNA, the CDR3 is TGTGCCAGCAGCCAAACAGTGAACACTGAAGCTTTCTTT.

The rearrangement links TRBV27 to TRBJ2-7; no firm D call. Germline values: CDR1 MNHEY, CDR2 SMNVEV (reference sequence). The CDR3 runs 13 residues. Trimming removed 6 bases at V and 0 bases at J, with 9 bases between. The CDR3 sequence is CASSRGSSYEQYF. CDR3 nucleotides: TGTGCCAGCAGCCGCGGCAGCTCCTACGAGCAGTACTTC.

The V and J genes are TRBV19 and TRBJ1-2; D remains ambiguous. V gave up 7 bases and J gave up 2 bases, with 11 bases separating them. Germline V gene sequence: CDR1 LNHDA, CDR2 SQIVND (reference sequence). CDR3 size: 13 residues. The CDR3 nucleotides are TGTGCCAGTACGGCTCTCGAAAACTATGGCTACACCTTC. This sequence encodes CASTALENYGYTF.

The chain joins TRBV4-1 to TRBJ1-5; D uncertain. Between the trimmed V and J ends, which lost 1 base and 1 base, there was a span of 5 bases. This CDR3 region has 14 residues. Looked up from germline, CDR1 is MGHRA and CDR2 is YSYEKL. The CDR3 region is CASSQAGSNQPQHF. The CDR3 bases are TGCGCCAGCAGCCAAGCTGGGAGCAATCAGCCCCAGCATTTT.